The sequence of this T cell receptor beta chain was determined in a study of PD-1 blockade in classical Hodgkin lymphoma. For this clone: What it binds is unknown.

Study results and caveats: The causes of the repertoire differences, possibly disease activity or prior therapy, remain undefined. Later analyses included only patients treated at least 1 year post-ASCT. The CD4+ diversity rise by C4D1 was clearest in complete responders.

The time point denotes: cycle 4 day 1 (C4D1), after 6 weeks of nivolumab. Each and every patient relapsed after autologous stem cell transplantation, and patients got differing brentuximab vedotin exposure. Patients had relapsed/refractory classical Hodgkin lymphoma with complete response, partial response or progressive disease as best response. Germline assignment: CDR1 SGHRS and CDR2 YFSETQ. The CDR3 covers 16 residues. V was cut by 1 base and J by 7 bases, with 17 bases left in between. Sequencing used immunoSEQ multiplex PCR; TCRdb keeps in-frame clones, though not all of them. The sample has about 60,000 clones; roughly nine tenths are singletons.

This chain uses TRBV5-1 with TRBJ2-2; the D gene is possibly TRBD2 (6 bases). This TCR derives from a human donor with classical Hodgkin lymphoma. The sample consisted of peripheral blood mononuclear cells (PBMCs), taken before the fourth cycle of nivolumab. In nucleotides, the CDR3 is TGCGCCAGCAGCTTGTACGGGGCCGGGGGAAGCGGGGAGCTGTTTTTT. Its translation is CASSLYGAGGSGELFF. Complete variable domain (other parts from reference TRBV5-1 and TRBJ2-2): KAGVTQTPRYLIKTRGQQVTLSCSPISGHRSVSWYQQTPGQGLQFLFEYFSETQRNKGNFPGRFSGRQFSNSRSEMNVSTLELGDSALYLCASSLYGAGGSGELFFGEGSRLTVL.